These T cell receptor beta chains were read from a single sample in a study of T cells in pancreatic ductal adenocarcinoma. Data came from immunoSEQ multiplex PCR; TCRdb stores just in-frame clones and leaves some out. The data show 97,000 or so clones, around 96% seen once. The sequenced sample was PBMCs. These receptors originate from a human donor with pancreatic ductal adenocarcinoma. CDR3s include the opening cysteine and the closing phenylalanine or tryptophan. Each record gives: J gene, clone size, V gene, D gene, CDR3 DNA, CDR3 protein. A D gene is named only where the DNA matches it firmly. Not every row has a clone size; where given, it reads once, few, many or a size class.

TRBJ1-2,-,TRBV5-6,-,TGTGCCAGCAGCTTGGCGGGGGTCGGGAAATCGCGAGGTGGCTACACCTTC,CASSLAGVGKSRGGYTF
TRBJ2-7,-,TRBV6-5,TRBD1,TGTGCCAGCAGTCGACAGGGGAATGGGTACGAGCAGTACTTC,CASSRQGNGYEQYF
TRBJ1-4,once,TRBV4-1,-,TGCGCCAGCAGCCCGGGACAACCCAGGGGACTGTTTTTT,CASSPGQPRGLFF
TRBJ2-7,-,TRBV19,TRBD2,TGTGCCAGTAGTATAGAGGGACTAGCGGGCGTACCCGAGCAGTACTTC,CASSIEGLAGVPEQYF
TRBJ2-6,-,TRBV19,-,TGTGCCAGTAGTATATCCCCTCTGAAACAGACCTCTGGGGCCAACGTCCTGACTTTC,CASSISPLKQTSGANVLTF
TRBJ1-5,-,TRBV2,-,TGTGCCAGCAGTGGGGGGCAGACACAAGAGCCCCAGCATTTT,CASSGGQTQEPQHF
TRBJ2-7,-,TRBV21-1,-,TGTGCCAGCAGCAAAATAGGAACTAGCGGGAGAAGGTACGAGCAGTACTTC,CASSKIGTSGRRYEQYF
TRBJ1-2,-,TRBV28,TRBD1,TGTGCCAGCAGGGACAGGGGTAACTATGGCTACACCTTC,CASRDRGNYGYTF
TRBJ2-2,-,TRBV7-9,-,TGTGCCAGCAGCAACGCCGGGGACACCGGGGAGCTGTTTTTT,CASSNAGDTGELFF
TRBJ1-1,-,TRBV10-3,TRBD1,TGTGCCATCAGCGAACAGGGGACTGAAGCTTTCTTT,CAISEQGTEAFF
TRBJ2-7,-,TRBV9,TRBD1,TGTGCCAGCAGCGTAGCTCAAGGGGGCAGTATTTACGAGCAGTACTTC,CASSVAQGGSIYEQYF
TRBJ2-3,-,TRBV18,-,TGTGCCAGCTCTCCTACAGGGCTTAGATTCACAGATACGCAGTATTTT,CASSPTGLRFTDTQYF
TRBJ1-1,-,TRBV5-8,TRBD1,TGTGCCAGCAGCCGAACAGGGGGGAACATGAACACTGAAGCTTTCTTT,CASSRTGGNMNTEAFF
TRBJ2-3,-,TRBV18,-,TGTGCCAGCTCACCAATAAGCTTGACAGATACGCAGTATTTT,CASSPISLTDTQYF